This is a list of T cell receptor beta chains from one sample in a study of identical twins. TCRdb re-derived calls from the 5' RACE reads in MiXCR, one entry per CDR3 protein. The sample yields hundreds of thousands of distinct CDR3 sequences, about 20% seen once. These data also formed part of another study, on T cells expressing NK-cell markers.

The source material was PBMCs. The receptors were sampled from a woman under 30 in good health. CDR3s include the opening cysteine and the closing phenylalanine or tryptophan. A D gene is named only where the DNA matches it firmly. Clone size is shown for a subset of rows, as once, few, many or a class of expanded clone.

size	V	D	J	DNA	CDR3
NA	TRBV4-3	NA	TRBJ1-6	TGCGCCAGCAGCCAAGGGTCGTCCTATAATTCACCCCTCCACTTT	CASSQGSSYNSPLHF
NA	TRBV12-3/TRBV12-4	TRBD2	TRBJ2-3	TGTGCCAGCACGCGGGAGAGAGATACGCAGTATTTT	CASTRERDTQYF
NA	TRBV5-1	TRBD1	TRBJ2-1	TGCGCCAGCAGCCCGGGGACAGTTTTGGATAAGCAGTTCTTC	CASSPGTVLDKQFF
NA	TRBV11-3	NA	TRBJ2-7	TGTGCCAGCAGCACTACGAAGGACAGCCTCGACGAGCAGTACTTC	CASSTTKDSLDEQYF
NA	TRBV7-2	NA	TRBJ1-5	TGTGCCAGCAGCTTAGCGGGGACCCGCAATCAGCCCCAGCATTTT	CASSLAGTRNQPQHF
many	TRBV7-9	NA	TRBJ1-1	TGTGCCAGCAGCTTCGGACGCACTGAAGCTTTCTTT	CASSFGRTEAFF
NA	TRBV15	NA	TRBJ1-1	TGTGCCACCAGTCAGGGTCTTGAAGCTTTCTTT	CATSQGLEAFF
many	TRBV10-3	TRBD2	TRBJ2-5	TGTGCCATCAGTGAAACCGGGACTAGCCTAGAGACCCAGTACTTC	CAISETGTSLETQYF
few	TRBV9	NA	TRBJ1-1	TGTGCCAGCAGCGTCTACACGAACACTGAAGCTTTCTTT	CASSVYTNTEAFF
NA	TRBV27	TRBD1	TRBJ2-6	TGTGCCAGCAGTGTAAGAGACAGGGCCGGGGCCAACGTCCTGACTTTC	CASSVRDRAGANVLTF
NA	TRBV29-1	NA	TRBJ2-7	TGCAGCGTTGTTCGTCGGCAGAACGAGCAGTACTTC	CSVVRRQNEQYF
many	TRBV20-1	TRBD2	TRBJ2-1	TGCAGTGCCACTGGACTAGCGAGGAACAATGAGCAGTTCTTC	CSATGLARNNEQFF
many	TRBV12-3/TRBV12-4	TRBD1	TRBJ2-3	TGTGCCAGCACCGGGACAGGGGGTGCAGATACGCAGTATTTT	CASTGTGGADTQYF
many	TRBV27	NA	TRBJ2-1	TGTGCCAGCAGACCCGCCCCTGACATCTACAATGAGCAGTTCTTC	CASRPAPDIYNEQFF
many	TRBV7-2	NA	TRBJ2-5	TGTGCCAGCAGCTTATTTCCTAGCCCACAAGAGACCCAGTACTTC	CASSLFPSPQETQYF
NA	TRBV20-1	NA	TRBJ2-7	TGCAGTGCTAGAGGACAGAGGCTTATTTACGAGCAGTACTTC	CSARGQRLIYEQYF
few	TRBV7-9	NA	TRBJ2-5	TGTGCCAGCAGCTTAGGCATGCCGGGGTCGGAGACCCAGTACTTC	CASSLGMPGSETQYF
NA	TRBV20-1	NA	TRBJ2-7	TGCAGTGCTAGAGAATCTTGGGACGAGCAGTACTTC	CSARESWDEQYF
few	TRBV7-9	TRBD1	TRBJ2-1	TGTGCCAGCAGCTTACCCGGGACAGGGAGGTACAATGAGCAGTTCTTC	CASSLPGTGRYNEQFF
NA	TRBV5-1	TRBD2	TRBJ2-3	TGCGCCAGCAGACCCCGGGTAGCGGGGGGCGGAGATACGCAGTATTTT	CASRPRVAGGGDTQYF
few	TRBV21-1	NA	TRBJ1-4	TGTGCCAGCAGCCAATCGACAGGGTCTCGTAATGAAAAACTGTTTTTT	CASSQSTGSRNEKLFF
few	TRBV2	NA	TRBJ2-5	TGTGCCACCACCGGGACGCCTCGCCGCGGAGGACAAGAGACCCAGTACTTC	CATTGTPRRGGQETQYF
NA	TRBV5-1	TRBD2	TRBJ2-3	TGCGCCAGCAGGGCCCTACCAGCGGGAGTCAGAGATACGCAGTATTTT	CASRALPAGVRDTQYF
NA	TRBV6-1	NA	TRBJ1-4	TGTGCCAGCAGAAGGGGGGAATACGAAAAACTGTTTTTT	CASRRGEYEKLFF
NA	TRBV12-5	NA	TRBJ1-2	TGTGCTAGTGGTTTGAACACTTTCAGGGTGGGGAGCTATGGCTACACCTTC	CASGLNTFRVGSYGYTF